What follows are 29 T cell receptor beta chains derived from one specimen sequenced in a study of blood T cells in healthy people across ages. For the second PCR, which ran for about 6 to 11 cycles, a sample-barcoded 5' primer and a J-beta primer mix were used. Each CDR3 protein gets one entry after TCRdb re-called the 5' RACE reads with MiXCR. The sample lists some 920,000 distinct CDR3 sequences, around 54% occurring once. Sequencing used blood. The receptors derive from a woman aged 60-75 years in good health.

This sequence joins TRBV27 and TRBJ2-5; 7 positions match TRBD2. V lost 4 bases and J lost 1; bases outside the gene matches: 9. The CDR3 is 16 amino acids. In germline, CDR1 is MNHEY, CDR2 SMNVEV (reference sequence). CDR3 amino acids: CASSYLSGDGQETQYF. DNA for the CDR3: TGTGCCAGCAGTTACCTCAGCGGGGACGGCCAAGAGACCCAGTACTTC.

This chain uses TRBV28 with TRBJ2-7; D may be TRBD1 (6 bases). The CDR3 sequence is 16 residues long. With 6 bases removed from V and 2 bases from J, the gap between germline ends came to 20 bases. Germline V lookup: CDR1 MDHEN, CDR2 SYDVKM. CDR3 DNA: TGTGCCAGCAGCCCCCATCTCGACAGGCCCGCCTACGAGCAGTACTTC. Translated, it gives CASSPHLDRPAYEQYF. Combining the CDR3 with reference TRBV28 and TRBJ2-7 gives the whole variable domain DVKVTQSSRYLVKRTGEKVFLECVQDMDHENMFWYRQDPGLGLRLIYFSYDVKMKEKGDIPEGYSVSREKKERFSLILESASTNQTSMYLCASSPHLDRPAYEQYFGPGTRLTVT.

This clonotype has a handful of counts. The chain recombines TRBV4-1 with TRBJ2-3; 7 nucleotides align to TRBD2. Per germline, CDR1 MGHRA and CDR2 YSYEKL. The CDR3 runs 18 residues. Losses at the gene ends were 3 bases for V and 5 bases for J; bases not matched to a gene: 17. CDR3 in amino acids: CASSQAALAGASGDTQYF. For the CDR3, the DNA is TGCGCCAGCAGCCAGGCTGCGTTGGCGGGAGCTTCCGGAGATACGCAGTATTTT.

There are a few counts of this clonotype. The DNA for the CDR3 is TGTGCCAGCAGGCCTAGCGGGAGGGCGCGGGAGCAGTACTTC. Amino acids: CASRPSGRAREQYF. The chain has TRBV25-1 and TRBJ2-7; 12 positions match TRBD2. The V and J ends lost 6 bases and 7 bases, in that order; junction bases with no gene match: 7. Germline V gene lookup returns CDR1 MGHDK and CDR2 SYGVNS. The CDR3 loop spans 14 amino acids.

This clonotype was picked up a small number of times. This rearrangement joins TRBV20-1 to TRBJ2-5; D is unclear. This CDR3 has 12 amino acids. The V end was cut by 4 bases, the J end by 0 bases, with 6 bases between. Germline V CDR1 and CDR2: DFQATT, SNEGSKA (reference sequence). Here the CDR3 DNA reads TGCAGTGCTATCATATACCAAGAGACCCAGTACTTC. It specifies CSAIIYQETQYF.

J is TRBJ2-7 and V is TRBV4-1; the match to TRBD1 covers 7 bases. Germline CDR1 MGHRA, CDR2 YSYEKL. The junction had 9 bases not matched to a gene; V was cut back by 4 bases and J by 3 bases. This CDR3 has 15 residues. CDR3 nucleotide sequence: TGCGCCAGCAGCCTACACCGGGACAGTCGCTACGAGCAGTACTTC. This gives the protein CASSLHRDSRYEQYF.

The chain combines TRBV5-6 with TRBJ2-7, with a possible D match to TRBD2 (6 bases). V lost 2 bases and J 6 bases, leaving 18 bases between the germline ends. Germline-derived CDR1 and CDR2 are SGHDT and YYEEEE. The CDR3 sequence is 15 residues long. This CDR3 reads CASSLRGLPLCEQYF. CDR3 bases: TGTGCCAGCAGCTTAAGGGGACTGCCGTTGTGCGAGCAGTACTTC.

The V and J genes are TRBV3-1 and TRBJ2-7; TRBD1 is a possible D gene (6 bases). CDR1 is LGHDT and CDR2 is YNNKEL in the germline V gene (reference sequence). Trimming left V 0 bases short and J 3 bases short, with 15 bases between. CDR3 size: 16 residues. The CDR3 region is CASSQDGRGSLYEQYF. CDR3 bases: TGTGCCAGCAGCCAAGATGGCAGGGGCTCCCTCTACGAGCAGTACTTC.

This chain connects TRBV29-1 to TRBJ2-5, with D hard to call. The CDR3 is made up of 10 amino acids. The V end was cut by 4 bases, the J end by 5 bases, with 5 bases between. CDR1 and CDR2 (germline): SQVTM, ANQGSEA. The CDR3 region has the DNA TGCAGCGTTGCTTGGGAGACCCAGTACTTC. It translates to CSVAWETQYF.

The CDR3 loop reads CASSRGLEGTYNEQFF. Written as DNA, the CDR3 is TGTGCCAGCAGTCGAGGGCTGGAGGGGACCTACAATGAGCAGTTCTTC. This chain joins TRBV6-5 and TRBJ2-1, with a possible D match to TRBD2 (6 bases). The CDR3 sequence is 16 residues long. Germline V gives CDR1 MNHEY, CDR2 SVGAGI. V was shortened by 5 bases and J by 2 bases, with 16 bases between the two germline ends.

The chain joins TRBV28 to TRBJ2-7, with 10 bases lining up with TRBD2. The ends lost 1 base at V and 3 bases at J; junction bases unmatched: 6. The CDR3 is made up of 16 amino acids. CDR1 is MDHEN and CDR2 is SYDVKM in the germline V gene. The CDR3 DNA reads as TGTGCCAGCAGTTTATTCCCTAGCGGGGGAATCTACGAGCAGTACTTC. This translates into CASSLFPSGGIYEQYF.

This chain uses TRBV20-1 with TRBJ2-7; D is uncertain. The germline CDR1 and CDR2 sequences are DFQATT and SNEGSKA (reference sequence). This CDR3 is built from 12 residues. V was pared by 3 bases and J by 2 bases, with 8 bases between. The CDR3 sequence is CSASSRAYEQYF. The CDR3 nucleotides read TGCAGTGCTAGTTCTCGGGCCTACGAGCAGTACTTC.

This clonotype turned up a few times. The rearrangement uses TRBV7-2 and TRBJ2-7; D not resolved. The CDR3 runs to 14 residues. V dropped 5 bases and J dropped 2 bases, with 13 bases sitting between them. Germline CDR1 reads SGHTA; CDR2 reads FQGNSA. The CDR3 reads CASSQTATTYEQYF. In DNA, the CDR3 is TGTGCCAGCAGCCAAACAGCTACCACCTACGAGCAGTACTTC.

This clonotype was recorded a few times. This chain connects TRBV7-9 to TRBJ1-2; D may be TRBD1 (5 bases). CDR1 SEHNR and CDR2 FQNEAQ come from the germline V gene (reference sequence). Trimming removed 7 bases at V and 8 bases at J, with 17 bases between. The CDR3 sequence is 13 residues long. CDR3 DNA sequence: TGTGCCAGCACCCATTCCGGAGGGACGGGCTACACCTTC. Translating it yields CASTHSGGTGYTF.

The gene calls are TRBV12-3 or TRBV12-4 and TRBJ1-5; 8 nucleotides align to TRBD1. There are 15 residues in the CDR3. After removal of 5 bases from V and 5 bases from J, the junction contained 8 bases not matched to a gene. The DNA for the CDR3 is TGTGCCAGCAGTCCGGACAGGGTGAGCGATCAGCCCCAGCATTTT. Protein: CASSPDRVSDQPQHF.

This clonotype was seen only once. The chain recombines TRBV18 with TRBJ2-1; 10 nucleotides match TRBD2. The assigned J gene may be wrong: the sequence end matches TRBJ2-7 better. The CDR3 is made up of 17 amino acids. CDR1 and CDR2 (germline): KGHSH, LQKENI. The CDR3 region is CASSPSVGLAGEGEQYF. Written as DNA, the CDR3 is TGTGCCAGCTCACCATCTGTCGGCCTAGCGGGAGAGGGTGAGCAGTACTTC.

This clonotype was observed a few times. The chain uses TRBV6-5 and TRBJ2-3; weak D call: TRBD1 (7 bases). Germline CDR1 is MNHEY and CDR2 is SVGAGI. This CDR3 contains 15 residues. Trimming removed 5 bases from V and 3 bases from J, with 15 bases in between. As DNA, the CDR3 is TGTGCCAGCAGTCCCAGGGGGGTCAGAACAGATACGCAGTATTTT. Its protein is CASSPRGVRTDTQYF.

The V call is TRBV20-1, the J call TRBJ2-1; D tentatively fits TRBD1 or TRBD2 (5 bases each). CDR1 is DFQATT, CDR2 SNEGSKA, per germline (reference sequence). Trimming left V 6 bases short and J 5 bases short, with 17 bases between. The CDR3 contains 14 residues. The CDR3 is CSAPGRANHNEQFF. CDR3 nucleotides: TGCAGTGCACCGGGACGGGCGAATCACAATGAGCAGTTCTTC.

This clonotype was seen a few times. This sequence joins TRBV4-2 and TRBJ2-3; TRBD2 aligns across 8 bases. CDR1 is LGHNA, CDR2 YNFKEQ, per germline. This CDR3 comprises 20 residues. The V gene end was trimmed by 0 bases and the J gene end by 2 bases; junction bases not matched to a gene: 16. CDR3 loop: CASSQDVSGMGASVTDTQYF. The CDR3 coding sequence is TGTGCCAGCAGCCAAGATGTTAGCGGGATGGGAGCTTCGGTCACAGATACGCAGTATTTT.

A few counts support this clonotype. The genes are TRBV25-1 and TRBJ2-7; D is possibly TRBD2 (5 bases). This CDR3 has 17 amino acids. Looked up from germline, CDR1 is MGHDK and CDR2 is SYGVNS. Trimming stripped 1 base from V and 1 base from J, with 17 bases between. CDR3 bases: TGTGCCAGCAGTGAATCGTGGAGGCCGTTAGGTTCCTACGAGCAGTACTTC. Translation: CASSESWRPLGSYEQYF.

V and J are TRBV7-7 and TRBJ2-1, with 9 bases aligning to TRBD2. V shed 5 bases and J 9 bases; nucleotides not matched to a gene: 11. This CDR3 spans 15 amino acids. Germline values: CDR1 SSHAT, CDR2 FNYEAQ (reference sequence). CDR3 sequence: CASSLDAGGPSEQFF. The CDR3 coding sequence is TGTGCCAGCAGCCTAGACGCGGGAGGGCCGAGTGAGCAGTTCTTC.

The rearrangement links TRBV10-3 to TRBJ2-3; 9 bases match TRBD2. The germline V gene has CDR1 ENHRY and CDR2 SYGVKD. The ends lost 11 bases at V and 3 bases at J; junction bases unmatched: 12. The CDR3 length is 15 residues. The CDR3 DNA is TGTGCCGCCGGAGGTTCTAGCGGGATAACAGATACGCAGTATTTT. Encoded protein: CAAGGSSGITDTQYF.

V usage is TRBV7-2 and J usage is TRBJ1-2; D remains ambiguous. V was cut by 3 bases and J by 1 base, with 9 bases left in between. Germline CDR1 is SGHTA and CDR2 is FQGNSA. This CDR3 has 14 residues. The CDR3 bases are TGTGCCAGCAGCTTTGATCTACTTAACTATGGCTACACCTTC. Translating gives CASSFDLLNYGYTF.

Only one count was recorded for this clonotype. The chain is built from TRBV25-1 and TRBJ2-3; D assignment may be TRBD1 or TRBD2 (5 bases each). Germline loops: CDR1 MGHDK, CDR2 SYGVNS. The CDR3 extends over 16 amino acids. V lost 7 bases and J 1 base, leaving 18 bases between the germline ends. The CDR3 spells CASMPRGGLGTDTQYF. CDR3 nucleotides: TGTGCCAGCATGCCGAGGGGTGGGTTAGGCACAGATACGCAGTATTTT.

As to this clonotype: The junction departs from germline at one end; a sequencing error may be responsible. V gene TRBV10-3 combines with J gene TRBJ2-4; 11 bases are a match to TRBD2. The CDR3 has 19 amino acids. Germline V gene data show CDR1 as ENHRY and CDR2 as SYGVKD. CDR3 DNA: TGTGCCATCAGTGAGTCGATGCCCTTAACTAGCGGGAGTGACTACGAGCAGTATTTC. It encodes CAISESMPLTSGSDYEQYF.

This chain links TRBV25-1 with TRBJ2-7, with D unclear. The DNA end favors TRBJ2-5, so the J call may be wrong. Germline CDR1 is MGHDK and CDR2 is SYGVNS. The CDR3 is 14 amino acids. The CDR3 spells CASSDSRVYETQYF. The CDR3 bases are TGTGCCAGCAGTGATTCTAGGGTATACGAGACCCAGTACTTC.

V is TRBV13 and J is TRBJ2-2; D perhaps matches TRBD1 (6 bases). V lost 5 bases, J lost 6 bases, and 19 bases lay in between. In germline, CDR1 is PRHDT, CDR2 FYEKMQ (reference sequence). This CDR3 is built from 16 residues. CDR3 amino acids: CASSRSTGSPPGELFF. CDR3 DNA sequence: TGTGCCAGCAGCAGATCGACAGGCAGCCCTCCCGGGGAGCTGTTTTTT.

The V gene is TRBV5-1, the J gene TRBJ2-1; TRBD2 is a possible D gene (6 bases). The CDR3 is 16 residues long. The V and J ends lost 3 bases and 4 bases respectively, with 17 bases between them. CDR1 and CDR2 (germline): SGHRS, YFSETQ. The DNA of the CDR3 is TGCGCCAGCAGCTCGCGAGTAGCGGCCAGGTACAATGAGCAGTTCTTC. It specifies CASSSRVAARYNEQFF.

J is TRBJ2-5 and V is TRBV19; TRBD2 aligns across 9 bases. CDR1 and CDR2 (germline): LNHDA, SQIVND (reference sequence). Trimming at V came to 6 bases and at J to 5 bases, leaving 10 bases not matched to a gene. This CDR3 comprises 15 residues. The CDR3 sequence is CASSPPGLATETQYF. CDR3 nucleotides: TGTGCCAGTAGCCCTCCGGGACTAGCTACTGAGACCCAGTACTTC.